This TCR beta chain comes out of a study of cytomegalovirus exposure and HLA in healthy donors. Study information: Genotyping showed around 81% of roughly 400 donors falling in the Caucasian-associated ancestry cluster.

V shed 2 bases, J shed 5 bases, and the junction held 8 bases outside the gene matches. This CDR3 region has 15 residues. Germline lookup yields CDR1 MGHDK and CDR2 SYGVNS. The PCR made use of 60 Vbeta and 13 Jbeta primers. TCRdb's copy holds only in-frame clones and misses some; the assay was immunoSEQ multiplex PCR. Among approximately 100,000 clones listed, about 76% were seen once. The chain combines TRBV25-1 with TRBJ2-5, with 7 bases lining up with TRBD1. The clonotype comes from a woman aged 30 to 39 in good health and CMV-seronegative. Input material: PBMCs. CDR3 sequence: CASSEKTGWGETQYF. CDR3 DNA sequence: TGTGCCAGCAGTGAAAAGACAGGGTGGGGGGAGACCCAGTACTTC.